A single sample is the source of the 22 T cell receptor beta chains below, sequenced in a study of blood T cells in healthy people across ages. The second PCR ran roughly 6 to 11 cycles with a sample-barcoded 5' primer and J-beta primers. TCRdb ran MiXCR on the 5' RACE reads and lists one entry per CDR3 protein. The sample includes some 640,000 distinct CDR3 sequences, approximately 30% of them seen just once. Source material: blood. These TCRs come from a woman at least 80 years old in good health.

V and J are TRBV11-2 and TRBJ2-2, with TRBD1 matching 8 bases. The CDR3 loop spans 14 amino acids. Germline assignment: CDR1 SGHAT and CDR2 FQNNGV. Losses at the gene ends were 2 bases for V and 9 bases for J; bases not matched to a gene: 5. The CDR3 is CASSLQGAARELFF. In nucleotides, the CDR3 is TGTGCCAGCAGCTTACAGGGGGCGGCCAGGGAGCTGTTTTTT.

In this sample, this clonotype turned up many times. This CDR3 is CASSLARVAPSHEQYF. In nucleotides, the CDR3 is TGTGCCAGCAGCTTAGCGCGTGTGGCGCCTTCTCACGAGCAGTACTTC. The V gene is TRBV7-8, the J gene TRBJ2-7; no definite D call. Germline CDR1 is SGHVS and CDR2 is FQNEAQ. The CDR3 totals 16 residues. Trimming pared 0 bases from V and 5 bases from J, leaving 17 bases between.

Many counts were recorded for this clonotype. The rearrangement links TRBV5-1 to TRBJ1-4; D perhaps matches TRBD1 (6 bases). V dropped 4 bases and J dropped 2 bases, with 15 bases sitting between them. This CDR3 region has 16 residues. The germline gives CDR1 SGHRS, CDR2 YFSETQ. CDR3 amino acids: CASSLGQYGTNEKLFF. The CDR3 DNA reads as TGCGCCAGCAGCCTTGGACAGTATGGGACTAATGAAAAACTGTTTTTT. Variable domain in full (rest from reference TRBV5-1 and TRBJ1-4): KAGVTQTPRYLIKTRGQQVTLSCSPISGHRSVSWYQQTPGQGLQFLFEYFSETQRNKGNFPGRFSGRQFSNSRSEMNVSTLELGDSALYLCASSLGQYGTNEKLFFGSGTQLSVL.

Remarks on this clonotype: Since a much larger clone is just one base distant, this may be a read error. The V and J genes are TRBV10-3 and TRBJ2-7, with 9 bases lining up with TRBD1. Germline V gene sequence: CDR1 ENHRY, CDR2 SYGVKD. The CDR3 runs to 15 residues. CDR3 coding DNA: TGTGCCACCAGTGGCCGGGACAGGGCTGCCTACGAGCAGTACTTC. This encodes CATSGRDRAAYEQYF.

This clonotype has at least ten counts. The chain joins TRBV12-3 or TRBV12-4 to TRBJ1-4; no clear D. The ends were cut back, 1 base at V and 6 bases at J, with 6 bases in the middle. The CDR3 length is 13 residues. CDR3 nucleotide sequence: TGTGCCAGCAGTTTAGGAGTTGATGAAAAACTGTTTTTT. Translating it yields CASSLGVDEKLFF.

With respect to this clonotype: An end of the junction differs from the germline gene, which may be a read error. The CDR3 spells CARATTDAQYF. Here the CDR3 DNA reads TGTGCCAGAGCCACAACAGATGCGCAGTATTTT. The gene calls are TRBV12-3 or TRBV12-4 and TRBJ2-3; D is ambiguous. CDR3 length: 11 residues.

This clonotype was counted many times. J is TRBJ2-3 and V is TRBV29-1, with 12 nucleotides matching TRBD2. CDR1 is SQVTM and CDR2 is ANQGSEA in the germline V gene. The CDR3 covers 17 residues. V trimming: 6 bases; J trimming: 0 bases; junction bases outside the gene matches: 10. The CDR3 nucleotides read TGCAGCGTCACTACTAGCGGGGGGTCGTATAGCACAGATACGCAGTATTTT. It codes for CSVTTSGGSYSTDTQYF.

For this clonotype: A much larger clone differs by one base, so this may be a read error. This chain joins TRBV7-9 and TRBJ1-4; D is unclear. Trimming stripped 7 bases from V and 5 bases from J, with 14 bases between. The CDR3 consists of 14 residues. CDR1 SEHNR and CDR2 FQNEAQ come from the germline V gene (reference sequence). For the CDR3, the DNA is TGTGCCAGCACCACTTCCGAGGAGAATGAAAAACTGTTTTTT. It translates to CASTTSEENEKLFF.

Turning to this clonotype: At one end, the junction sequence differs from germline, possibly due to a read error. This sequence joins TRBV11-2 and TRBJ2-1, with 11 bases aligning to TRBD2. The germline V gene has CDR1 SGHAT and CDR2 FQNNGV. CDR3 length equals 16 residues. CDR3 region: CASSPSLAGGENEQFF. CDR3 nucleotide sequence: TGCGCCAGCAGCCCCTCCCTAGCGGGGGGCGAGAATGAGCAGTTCTTC.

This clonotype has a handful of counts. V gene TRBV5-5 combines with J gene TRBJ2-5, with D perhaps matching TRBD2 (5 bases). The CDR3 is 14 amino acids. Trimming cost V 3 bases and J 7 bases, with 16 bases left between them. CDR1 is SGHKS, CDR2 YYEKEE, per germline (reference sequence). The CDR3 sequence: CASSSAGRPGTQYF. The CDR3 DNA is TGTGCCAGCAGCTCGGCGGGCCGTCCGGGGACCCAGTACTTC.

On this clonotype: Being one base from a much bigger clone, this may be a read error. The gene calls are TRBV5-1 and TRBJ2-7, with D perhaps assigned TRBD1 or TRBD2 (6 bases each). The CDR3 length is 14 residues. Germline CDR1 and CDR2: SGHRS and YFSETQ. The germline V and J ends were trimmed by 2 bases and 7 bases, with 16 bases remaining between them. The CDR3 sequence: CASSLKGGGNEQYF. CDR3 sequence (DNA): TGCGCCAGCAGCTTAAAAGGGGGAGGCAATGAGCAGTACTTC.

The chain joins TRBV27 to TRBJ2-3; no clear D gene. Germline-derived CDR1 and CDR2 are MNHEY and SMNVEV (reference sequence). Trimming left V 4 bases short and J 14 bases short, with 16 bases between. This CDR3 is 12 amino acids long. The CDR3 DNA reads TGTGCCAGCAGTTCCGATTGGGTCCTTCGGTATTTT. Its translation is CASSSDWVLRYF.

The genes are TRBV27 and TRBJ1-6; 8 bases fit TRBD1. CDR1 and CDR2 from the germline V gene are MNHEY and SMNVEV (reference sequence). CDR3 size: 17 residues. V shed 4 bases, J shed 9 bases, and the junction held 14 bases outside the gene matches. The CDR3 DNA sequence: TGTGCCAGCAGTTCCACTCCGACAGGGGATTATGGTTCACCCCTCCACTTT. It codes for CASSSTPTGDYGSPLHF.

As regards this clonotype: It may be a read error: a sequence one base away is much more abundant. A read error is likely, as this CDR3 ends without the conserved phenylalanine or tryptophan. The chain links TRBV20-1 to TRBJ1-2; 9 nucleotides align to TRBD1. The length of the CDR3 is 13 residues. V lost 3 bases and J lost 5; bases outside the gene matches: 4. In germline, CDR1 is DFQATT, CDR2 SNEGSKA (reference sequence). The CDR3 spells CSARTGGGYGYTV. The CDR3 DNA follows: TGCAGTGCTAGGACAGGGGGTGGGTATGGCTACACCGTC.

This clonotype was observed a few times. This may be a read error: a much more frequent sequence differs by one nucleotide. The chain joins TRBV24-1 to TRBJ2-3, with TRBD2 identical over 7 bases. This CDR3 comprises 15 residues. J lost 0 bases, V lost 5 bases, and 4 bases had no gene match. Germline V gene lookup returns CDR1 KGHDR and CDR2 SFDVKD. The CDR3 protein is CATSARRGSTDTQYF. Here the CDR3 DNA reads TGTGCCACCAGTGCGAGGCGGGGGAGCACAGATACGCAGTATTTT.

V is TRBV7-8 and J is TRBJ2-7; 9 bases fit TRBD1. V shed 2 bases, J shed 1 base, and the junction held 6 bases outside the gene matches. The CDR3 loop spans 16 amino acids. Germline V lookup: CDR1 SGHVS, CDR2 FQNEAQ. The CDR3 loop is CASSLFGTGSSYEQYF. CDR3 bases: TGTGCCAGCAGCTTATTCGGGACAGGGAGTTCCTACGAGCAGTACTTC.

The V gene is TRBV12-3 or TRBV12-4, the J gene TRBJ1-5, with 10 nucleotides matching TRBD1. The CDR3 runs 14 residues. Trimming took 3 bases from V and 7 from J; bases not matched to a gene: 3. The CDR3 spells CASSLRQGAQPQHF. In DNA, the CDR3 is TGTGCCAGCAGTTTGCGACAGGGGGCCCAGCCCCAGCATTTT.

The rearrangement joins TRBV11-2 to TRBJ2-1, with a weak D call TRBD2 (6 bases). The CDR3 loop spans 13 amino acids. CDR1 SGHAT and CDR2 FQNNGV come from the germline V gene. Trimming shortened V by 4 bases and J by 3 bases, and 7 bases separated the two germline ends. Here the CDR3 DNA reads TGTGCCAGCAGCTCGGGACTCTACAATGAGCAGTTCTTC. This gives the protein CASSSGLYNEQFF.

The chain uses TRBV7-6 and TRBJ1-4; possible D gene TRBD1, 6 bases. Trimming cost V 3 bases and J 7 bases, with 15 bases left between them. Germline CDR1 reads SGHVS; CDR2 reads FNYEAQ. The CDR3 consists of 15 residues. The CDR3 sequence is CASSLEGGDREKLFF. The CDR3 nucleotides are TGTGCCAGCAGCTTGGAGGGGGGCGACCGTGAAAAACTGTTTTTT.

This clonotype came up a few times. The chain links TRBV5-6 to TRBJ2-1, with a tentative D call TRBD2 (6 bases). V lost 0 bases and J 9 bases, leaving 10 bases between the germline ends. CDR1 SGHDT and CDR2 YYEEEE come from the germline V gene. CDR3 length: 13 amino acids. CDR3 nucleotides: TGTGCCAGCAGCTTGGACCGGCGGGGTGAGCAGTTCTTC. Its translation: CASSLDRRGEQFF. The variable domain in full, with the rest retrieved from reference TRBV5-6 and TRBJ2-1, is DAGVTQSPTHLIKTRGQQVTLRCSPKSGHDTVSWYQQALGQGPQFIFQYYEEEERQRGNFPDRFSGHQFPNYSSELNVNALLLGDSALYLCASSLDRRGEQFFGPGTRLTVL.

Notes on this clonotype: A much larger clone lies one base from this, so it may be a read error. The rearrangement links TRBV7-3 to TRBJ1-2; D not certain. This CDR3 is 15 amino acids long. V gave up 3 bases and J gave up 4 bases, with 15 bases separating them. Germline V CDR1 and CDR2: SGHTA, FQGTGA. The CDR3 nucleotides are TGTGCCAGCAGCTTGGGGTCCGAGACGGTCTATGGCTACACCTTC. Residues: CASSLGSETVYGYTF.

This clonotype was observed a single time. An end of the junction does not agree with germline; a read error may underlie this. The V gene is TRBV15, the J gene TRBJ2-1, with 11 bases matching TRBD2. The CDR3 is 16 residues long. Germline CDR1 is LNHNV and CDR2 is YYDKDF (reference sequence). For the CDR3, the DNA is TGTGCCGCCAGCGTTATACTAGCGGGGGTCCGAAATGAGCAGTTCTTC. Its protein product is CAASVILAGVRNEQFF. The full variable domain, completed using reference TRBV15 and TRBJ2-1, is DAMVIQNPRYQVTQFGKPVTLSCSQTLNHNVMYWYQQKSSQAPKLLFHYYDKDFNNEADTPDNFQSRRPNTSFCFLDIRSPGLGDTAMYLCAASVILAGVRNEQFFGPGTRLTVL.